This T cell receptor (beta chain) was obtained from a study of regulatory T cells in long-lasting Graves disease. The CDR3 loop spans 15 amino acids. V lost 5 bases and J lost 0, with 15 bases in between. Germline V gene data show CDR1 as SGHRS and CDR2 as YFSETQ. TCR beta libraries were built with iRepertoire HTBI primers and Arm-PCR of CDR3 regions. A single record per CDR3 protein comes from TCRdb applying MiXCR to the multiplex PCR reads. The table has about 440,000 distinct CDR3 sequences, 16% seen once. Time point of the sample: newly diagnosed GD, antithyroid drugs for less than 3 months. Preparation of the TCR library used RNA extracted from PBMCs. There are many counts of this clonotype. Separately, the same data were catalogued under a study of T cells in Graves' hyperthyroidism and ophthalmopathy. As reported in that work: Researchers ran a first-round RT-PCR on the TCR CDR3 using the HTBI primer set.

The sequencing used peripheral blood mononuclear cells (PBMCs), collected at new diagnosis, from a patient treated with antithyroid drugs. This receptor was taken from a woman aged 25 to 45 with Graves disease. V is TRBV5-1 and J is TRBJ2-7; perhaps TRBD1 as D (7 bases). The CDR3 reads CASSSGRDSSYEQYF. CDR3 nucleotide sequence: TGCGCCAGCAGTAGCGGACGGGACAGCTCCTACGAGCAGTACTTC.